Many counts were recorded for the clone carrying this T cell receptor (beta chain). Compared with germline, one end of the junction differs, possibly owing to a read error. The sample comes from a study of T-cell memory formation after mild COVID-19. Constant-segment-primed 5'RACE gave TCR alpha and TCR beta cDNA libraries with sample barcodes and UMIs. Each CDR3 protein is one row after TCRdb ran MiXCR on the 5' RACE reads. Of a few hundred thousand distinct CDR3 sequences in the sample, 20% to 25% were seen once. The sequencing sample was made of PBMCs or a T cell subset sorted from them (not recorded which). The origin of this receptor is an adult woman who had mild COVID-19 (a few samples of this study predate the infection). Cell type and time point are not known.

The CDR3 spells CASSSPGSYSYAQYF. CDR3 DNA sequence: TGTGCCAGCAGCTCACCCGGGTCCTACTCCTACGCGCAGTACTTC. The chain joins TRBV7-2 to TRBJ2-7, with D unresolved. This CDR3 is 15 amino acids long. Germline CDR1 and CDR2: SGHTA and FQGNSA.